The T cell receptor beta chain described here comes from a study of cytomegalovirus exposure and HLA in healthy donors. PCR primers comprised 60 Vbeta and 13 Jbeta primers. Repertoires were generated with immunoSEQ multiplex PCR, while TCRdb's copy carries only in-frame clones and drops some. The table includes around 130,000 clones, around 78% detected once. The clonotype comes from a middle-aged woman in good health and CMV-seronegative. The sample was PBMCs.

Written as DNA, the CDR3 is TGTGCCAGCAATCAGGTGGGACAGGGGTACGAGCAGTACTTC. Residues: CASNQVGQGYEQYF. The chain recombines TRBV6-7 with TRBJ2-7; 10 positions match TRBD1. Being an ORF, TRBV6-7 has a function that is uncertain. The CDR3 has 14 amino acids. With V trimmed by 7 bases and J by 4 bases, 7 bases remained unmatched.